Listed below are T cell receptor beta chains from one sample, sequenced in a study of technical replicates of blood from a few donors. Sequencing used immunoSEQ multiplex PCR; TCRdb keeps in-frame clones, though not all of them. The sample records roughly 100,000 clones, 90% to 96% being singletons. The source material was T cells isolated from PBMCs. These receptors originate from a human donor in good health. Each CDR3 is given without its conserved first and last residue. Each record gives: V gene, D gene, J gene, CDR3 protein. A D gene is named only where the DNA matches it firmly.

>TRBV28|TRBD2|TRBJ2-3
ASSSRLAGEGSTQY
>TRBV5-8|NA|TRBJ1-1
ASSLGRNTEAF
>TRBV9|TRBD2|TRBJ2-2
ASSEGLARELF
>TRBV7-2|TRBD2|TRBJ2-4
ASSLSGRAAKNIQY
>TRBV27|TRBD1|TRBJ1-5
ASSTGETQPQH
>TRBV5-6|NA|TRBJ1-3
ASSLQRAGNTIY
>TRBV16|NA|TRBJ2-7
ASSHSYEQY
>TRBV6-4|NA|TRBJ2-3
ASSDGAGSTDTQY
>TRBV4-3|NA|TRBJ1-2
ASSQDWTAEHYGYT
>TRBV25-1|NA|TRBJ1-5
ASSESHYSNQPQH
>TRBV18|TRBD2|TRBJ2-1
ASSLEKASGRGNPLNEQF
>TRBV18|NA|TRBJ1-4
ASSPGDRSTNEKLF
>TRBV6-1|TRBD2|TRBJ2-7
ASSEESGLGREQY
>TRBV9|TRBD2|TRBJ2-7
ASSPRGLAGGPWY
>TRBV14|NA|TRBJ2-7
ASSLHRTRVWEQY
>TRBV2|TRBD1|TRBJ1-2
ASSLGQGYGYT
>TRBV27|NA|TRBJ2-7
ASSFGGINEQY
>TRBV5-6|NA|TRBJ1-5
ASSLRDKGNQPQH
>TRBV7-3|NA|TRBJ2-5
ASSLIGRDQETQY
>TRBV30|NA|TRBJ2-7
AWSQLAYEQY
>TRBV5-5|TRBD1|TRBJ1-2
ASSLGQGQTNYGYT
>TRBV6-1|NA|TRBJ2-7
ASWRGSYEQY
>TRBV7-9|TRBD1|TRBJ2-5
ASRDRLETQY
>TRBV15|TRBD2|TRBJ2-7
ATSLSGGSSYEQY
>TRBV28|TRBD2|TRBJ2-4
ASSPTILAGDAKNIQY
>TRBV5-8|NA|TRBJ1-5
ASSHQGGQPQH